A single sample is the source of the 18 T cell receptor beta chains below, sequenced in a study of blood T cell repertoires in COVID-19. Profiling relied on immunoSEQ multiplex PCR, and the TCRdb table lists in-frame clones only, not all of them. Here the sample spans some 120,000 clones, roughly four fifths being singletons. Sequencing was performed on peripheral blood. The receptors derive from a man between 60 and 70 years old with acute or convalescent COVID-19.

The rearrangement joins TRBV19 to TRBJ2-3; a possible D gene is TRBD2 (6 bases). Looked up from germline, CDR1 is LNHDA and CDR2 is SQIVND (reference sequence). Trimming stripped 7 bases from V and 0 bases from J, with 14 bases between. The CDR3 has 15 residues. CDR3 protein: CASTFGRTSTDTQYF. In nucleotides, the CDR3 is TGTGCCAGTACCTTTGGGAGGACGAGCACAGATACGCAGTATTTT. The whole variable domain, remainder taken from reference TRBV19 and TRBJ2-3, is DGGITQSPKYLFRKEGQNVTLSCEQNLNHDAMYWYRQDPGQGLRLIYYSQIVNDFQKGDIAEGYSVSREKKESFPLTVTSAQKNPTAFYLCASTFGRTSTDTQYFGPGTRLTVL.

This clone was detected only once. The J gene is TRBJ2-5, the V gene TRBV29-1, with a tentative D call TRBD1 (6 bases). The CDR3 runs 18 residues. CDR1 and CDR2 from the germline V gene are SQVTM and ANQGSEA. Trimming shortened V by 0 bases and J by 2 bases, and 22 bases separated the two germline ends. CDR3 DNA sequence: TGCAGCGTTGAAGATCTAGCCATGCTCCAGGGGTCACAAGAGACCCAGTACTTC. As protein: CSVEDLAMLQGSQETQYF.

This sequence joins TRBV3-1 (or the pseudogene TRBV3-2) and TRBJ2-7; D not certain. V lost 2 bases, J lost 2 bases, and 7 bases lay in between. Germline CDR1 is LGHDT and CDR2 is YNNKEL (reference sequence). The CDR3 has 13 amino acids. As DNA, the CDR3 is TGTGCCAGCAGCCAAACAGCAGCCTACGAGCAGTACTTC. Translated: CASSQTAAYEQYF.

For this clone: Different DNA sequences within this sample yield the same CDR3. The chain carries TRBV5-1 and TRBJ2-5; TRBD2 matches at 7 bases. The CDR3 consists of 14 residues. Germline CDR1 and CDR2: SGHRS and YFSETQ. V lost 0 bases and J lost 2; bases outside the gene matches: 1. The chain's CDR3 is CASSLVGGQETQYF. As DNA, the CDR3 is TGCGCCAGCAGCTTGGTCGGGGGGCAAGAGACCCAGTACTTC.

CDR3 in DNA: TGTGCCAGCAGTTTAAACGGTTACCCCGGAGCTTTCTTT. This sequence encodes CASSLNGYPGAFF. J is TRBJ1-1 and V is TRBV12-3 or TRBV12-4; no clear D. The CDR3 is 13 residues long. V was clipped by 2 bases and J by 10 bases, with 14 bases between them.

A remark on this clone: The same CDR3 arises from other DNA sequences in this sample as well. V usage is TRBV18 and J usage is TRBJ1-5; possible D gene TRBD1, 5 bases. The CDR3 spans 14 residues. Trimming pared 0 bases from V and 7 bases from J, leaving 10 bases between. Germline assignment: CDR1 KGHSH and CDR2 LQKENI. CDR3 sequence (DNA): TGTGCCAGCTCACCACCCGGGGGAAACCAGCCCCAGCATTTT. The encoded protein is CASSPPGGNQPQHF. Full variable domain (missing parts from reference TRBV18 and TRBJ1-5): NAGVMQNPRHLVRRRGQEARLRCSPMKGHSHVYWYRQLPEEGLKFMVYLQKENIIDESGMPKERFSAEFPKEGPSILRIQQVVRGDSAAYFCASSPPGGNQPQHFGDGTRLSIL.

This sequence joins TRBV10-3 and TRBJ2-6; 8 bases fit TRBD1. CDR1 is ENHRY, CDR2 SYGVKD, per germline. V was clipped by 7 bases and J by 0 bases; unmatched bases: 8. CDR3 length equals 17 residues. In DNA form, the CDR3 reads TGTGCCATCAATGCCAGGACAGGGAACTCTGGGGCCAACGTCCTGACTTTC. Translation gives CAINARTGNSGANVLTF.

The rearrangement links TRBV9 to TRBJ2-3; D is possibly TRBD2 (5 bases). Per germline, CDR1 SGDLS and CDR2 YYNGEE. The CDR3 totals 13 residues. Trimming cost V 0 bases and J 5 bases, with 7 bases left between them. DNA for the CDR3: TGTGCCAGCAGCGTAGAAGGGAGAGATACGCAGTATTTT. Amino acids: CASSVEGRDTQYF.

The chain joins TRBV12-3 or TRBV12-4 to TRBJ1-2; 7 nucleotides align to TRBD1. The CDR3 has 13 residues. J lost 7 bases, V lost 8 bases, and 10 bases had no gene match. The CDR3: CASELGGAGGYTF. DNA for the CDR3: TGTGCCAGCGAGTTAGGGGGCGCGGGTGGCTACACCTTC.

This sequence joins TRBV27 and TRBJ1-6; 9 nucleotides align to TRBD1. Germline V gives CDR1 MNHEY, CDR2 SMNVEV (reference sequence). The CDR3 consists of 16 residues. Trimming took 6 bases from V and 10 from J; bases not matched to a gene: 13. CDR3 DNA: TGTGCCAGCAGAAAACGGGACAGGGCCCCTGGATCACCCCTCCACTTT. It codes for CASRKRDRAPGSPLHF.

The rearrangement links TRBV6-4 to TRBJ2-3; 7 bases agree with TRBD2. The CDR3 extends over 16 amino acids. V was pared by 0 bases and J by 4 bases, with 7 bases of the junction left unmatched. Germline loops: CDR1 MRHNA, CDR2 SNTAGT. CDR3: CASSDSGASGPDTQYF. The CDR3 nucleotides are TGTGCCAGCAGTGACTCGGGCGCTAGCGGACCAGATACGCAGTATTTT.

The chain recombines TRBV7-3 with TRBJ2-1; 9 bases match TRBD1. This CDR3 has 16 residues. Per the germline V gene, CDR1 is SGHTA and CDR2 is FQGTGA. V shed 2 bases, J shed 8 bases, and the junction held 10 bases outside the gene matches. In DNA, the CDR3 is TGTGCCAGCAGCTTATGGGAGACAGGGGGGACATATGAGCAGTTCTTC. It encodes CASSLWETGGTYEQFF. Filled out from reference TRBV7-3 and TRBJ2-1, the complete variable domain reads GAGVSQTPSNKVTEKGKYVELRCDPISGHTALYWYRQSLGQGPEFLIYFQGTGAADDSGLPNDRFFAVRPEGSVSTLKIQRTERGDSAVYLCASSLWETGGTYEQFFGPGTRLTVL.

This clone was seen a single time. V is TRBV24-1 and J is TRBJ1-5; 9 bases fit TRBD1. There are 15 residues in the CDR3. The germline V gene has CDR1 KGHDR and CDR2 SFDVKD. V lost 9 bases and J lost 4; bases outside the gene matches: 9. In DNA form, the CDR3 reads TGTGCCACCGGGACAGGGAAGTCTGTAAATCAGCCCCAGCATTTT. This translates into CATGTGKSVNQPQHF.

The V gene is TRBV24-1, the J gene TRBJ1-2; 9 bases agree with TRBD1. V was clipped by 4 bases and J by 7 bases; unmatched bases: 12. Germline V gives CDR1 KGHDR, CDR2 SFDVKD. The CDR3 is 16 amino acids. CDR3 DNA: TGTGCCACCAGTGACCCGGGACAGGGACTATGGGGTGGCTACACCTTC. The encoded protein is CATSDPGQGLWGGYTF.

Here the CDR3 DNA reads TGTGCCAGCAGCCTCAGGGACTTCTCTGGAAACACCATATATTTT. Amino acid sequence: CASSLRDFSGNTIYF. V is TRBV6-5 and J is TRBJ1-3, with a weak D call TRBD1 (5 bases). Trimming left V 6 bases short and J 0 bases short, with 12 bases between. Germline V lookup: CDR1 MNHEY, CDR2 SVGAGI. The CDR3 is 15 amino acids.

The V gene is TRBV18, the J gene TRBJ2-7; D perhaps matches TRBD2 (5 bases). Per the germline V gene, CDR1 is KGHSH and CDR2 is LQKENI. The V and J ends lost 3 bases and 0 bases respectively, with 12 bases between them. The CDR3 is 15 amino acids. CDR3 protein: CASSPPAGPSYEQYF. CDR3 DNA sequence: TGTGCCAGCTCACCGCCCGCGGGCCCCTCCTACGAGCAGTACTTC.

The chain recombines TRBV5-4 with TRBJ2-3, with a weak D call TRBD2 (7 bases). CDR3 length equals 17 residues. Germline V gives CDR1 SGHNT, CDR2 YYREEE (reference sequence). Trimming removed 0 bases at V and 0 bases at J, with 14 bases between. In DNA, the CDR3 is TGTGCCAGCAGCTTGGGTGGCGGGGGCTCTAGCACAGATACGCAGTATTTT. This translates into CASSLGGGGSSTDTQYF. Combining the CDR3 with reference TRBV5-4 and TRBJ2-3 gives the whole variable domain ETGVTQSPTHLIKTRGQQVTLRCSSQSGHNTVSWYQQALGQGPQFIFQYYREEENGRGNFPPRFSGLQFPNYSSELNVNALELDDSALYLCASSLGGGGSSTDTQYFGPGTRLTVL.

This chain uses TRBV28 with TRBJ1-6; unclear D gene. Germline loops: CDR1 MDHEN, CDR2 SYDVKM. With 8 bases removed from V and 9 bases from J, the gap between germline ends came to 20 bases. This CDR3 spans 15 amino acids. CDR3 nucleotides: TGTGCCAGCCGATCGGCCGGAGACTCGTTTTCACCCCTCCACTTT. The encoded protein is CASRSAGDSFSPLHF.